This T cell receptor beta chain is drawn from a study of cytomegalovirus exposure and HLA in healthy donors. Background on the study: Earlier, 110 million or so unique TCR beta sequences were recovered from 170 million or so T cells by an analysis.

Remarks on this clone: Antigen: not known.

The CDR3 covers 18 residues. Trimming removed 2 bases from V and 4 bases from J; junction bases left unmatched: 15. The germline gives CDR1 MGHRA, CDR2 YSYEKL. 60 Vbeta and 13 Jbeta primers were used in PCR. Measured with immunoSEQ multiplex PCR; TCRdb has only the in-frame clones, and not every one. The table shows some 120,000 clones, with more than 65% occurring only once. The study, taken as a whole, reports: As confirmed in vitro, a few CMV-associated chains were specific for CMV antigens. Later on, analysis showed that most CMV-associated TCR beta chains appeared to be HLA-restricted.

J is TRBJ1-1 and V is TRBV4-1; TRBD1 matches 8 bases. Sequenced: PBMCs. The receptor was isolated from a woman aged 18-29 years in good health and CMV-seropositive. CDR3 DNA sequence: TGCGCCAGCAGCCAACGGCAGGGGGCCATTACGGGAGGCACTGAAGCTTTCTTT. Its protein product is CASSQRQGAITGGTEAFF.